This T cell receptor beta chain was sequenced during a study of blood T cells in healthy people across ages. Overall study results and limits: Diversity estimates drawn from one million T cells were deemed underestimates. The study lacked donor CMV status, which possibly confounded expanded clonotype changes.

A J-beta primer mix and a sample-barcoded 5' primer were used in a second PCR of roughly 6 to 11 cycles. MiXCR, applied by TCRdb to the 5' RACE reads, yields one record per CDR3 protein. In the table there are roughly 800,000 distinct CDR3 sequences, 30% to 45% of which are singletons. About this clonotype itself: As yet, its antigen is unknown.

Germline lookup yields CDR1 DFQATT and CDR2 SNEGSKA (reference sequence). There are 13 residues in the CDR3. Losses at the gene ends were 5 bases for V and 11 bases for J; bases not matched to a gene: 13. Sequenced input: blood. The receptor was isolated from a man aged 18-30 years in good health. The genes are TRBV20-1 and TRBJ2-5, with TRBD1 matching over 8 bases. CDR3 DNA: TGCAGTGCTCGGACAGGGCCCCACAATGAGCAGTACTTC. Translation: CSARTGPHNEQYF.